This T cell receptor beta chain originates from a study of T cells after yellow fever vaccination. This CDR3 contains 18 residues. After removal of 5 bases from V and 1 base from J, the junction contained 12 bases not matched to a gene. Germline V gene sequence: CDR1 SGHTA, CDR2 FQGTGA. Study-wide results and limits: Detected again after the booster were most primary-vaccination clones, at 95% to 98% CD4 and 88% CD8. Compared with primary, the secondary response was weaker and peaked at day 5, not 15.

5'RACE template switching produced TCR cDNA carrying a universal primer site and UMIs. TCRdb processed the 5' RACE reads anew with MiXCR; each CDR3 protein has one entry. The table includes some 600,000 distinct CDR3 sequences, around a sixth detected once. Note on this clonotype: The antigen is undetermined.

J is TRBJ2-2 and V is TRBV7-3, with 8 nucleotides matching TRBD2. The source material was PBMCs, sampled less than 6 days after the first yellow fever vaccination. The clonotype originates from a man aged 18 to 30 who received the YFV17D yellow fever vaccine. The CDR3 is CASSPRASGGQNTGELFF. The CDR3 DNA reads as TGTGCCAGCAGCCCGCGAGCCAGCGGGGGCCAGAACACCGGGGAGCTGTTTTTT.